Each of the 32 T cell receptor beta chains below was sequenced from the same sample in a study of vaccination and CD4 T cells after COVID-19 (dated by TCRdb to 2021 to 2024). Library creation used PCR. The sample was run on an Illumina iSeq 100. DNA from cultured CD4+ T cells underwent TCR sequencing with the Oncomine TCR Beta short-read assay at the Johns Hopkins FTIC core. In TCRdb, the public reads were trimmed at Q25 with fastp and aligned with MiXCR, with productive beta chains retained. Every entry covers one CDR3 protein and lists the most common genes and DNA from its rows. The sample profile shows 5,000 to 6,000 distinct CDR3 sequences; approximately 24% of them were found once. The ten largest clones capture 20% to 30% of the sample. The antigens of these receptors remain unknown. The treatment or condition tag for this specimen amounts to: approximately 9-day PBMC culture with coronavirus spike peptide pools or control peptides (ViraFEST assay).

The material sequenced was CD4+ T cells from blood, cultured in vitro, taken after SARS-CoV-2 vaccination. The receptors derive from a human donor who had recovered from COVID-19.

This clonotype was seen more than once but under ten times. The rearrangement links TRBV19 to TRBJ2-7; 9 bases match TRBD1. V shed 6 bases and J 0 bases; nucleotides not matched to a gene: 9. The CDR3 totals 16 residues. Germline V gives CDR1 LNHDA, CDR2 SQIVND (reference sequence). The CDR3 sequence: CASSIGAGQGSYEQYF. CDR3 in DNA: TGTGCCAGTAGCATTGGGGCGGGACAGGGCTCCTACGAGCAGTACTTC.

The rearrangement links TRBV28 to TRBJ1-3; 9 nucleotides align to TRBD1. CDR3 size: 14 residues. J gave up 7 bases and V 6 bases, and 7 bases lay outside the gene matches. Looked up from germline, CDR1 is MDHEN and CDR2 is SYDVKM. CDR3 DNA sequence: TGTGCCAGCAGCCCACAGGGGGCGGGTAACACCATATATTTT. Encoded protein: CASSPQGAGNTIYF.

This clonotype was observed a handful of times. The chain joins TRBV7-8 to TRBJ1-5; D is perhaps TRBD1 (6 bases). V dropped 2 bases and J dropped 2 bases, with 16 bases sitting between them. The CDR3 runs 17 residues. Germline lookup yields CDR1 SGHVS and CDR2 FQNEAQ. The DNA for the CDR3 is TGTGCCAGCAGCTTACTGACAGGACATGGGGGCAATCAGCCCCAGCATTTT. Protein product: CASSLLTGHGGNQPQHF.

This clonotype is medium-sized in the sample. Its ends do not fully match the called genes, so a read error is possible. The chain recombines TRBV24-1 with TRBJ2-7; D is uncertain. This CDR3 spans 11 amino acids. CDR1 and CDR2 from the germline V gene are KGHDR and SFDVKD. The CDR3: CATSESEQPTF. The CDR3 bases are TGTGCCACCAGTGAGTCTGAACAGCCGACCTTC.

V usage is TRBV27 and J usage is TRBJ1-5, with 8 bases identical to TRBD1. Germline CDR1 MNHEY, CDR2 SMNVEV (reference sequence). The CDR3 contains 16 residues. The V and J ends lost 1 base and 0 bases, in that order; junction bases with no gene match: 2. CDR3 DNA sequence: TGTGCCAGCAGTTTATGGGGACAGGATAGCAATCAGCCCCAGCATTTT. Translation: CASSLWGQDSNQPQHF.

This clonotype was recorded a few times. The gene calls are TRBV6-5 and TRBJ2-1; D is possibly TRBD1 or TRBD2 (5 bases each). In germline, CDR1 is MNHEY, CDR2 SVGAGI. The CDR3 is 14 amino acids. Deletions cut 2 bases from V and 6 bases from J, with 11 bases between. The CDR3 is CASSYGGLGNEQFF. CDR3 coding DNA: TGTGCCAGCAGTTACGGGGGTTTAGGCAATGAGCAGTTCTTC.

The V gene is TRBV27, the J gene TRBJ1-1; 8 bases line up with TRBD1. The trim removed 4 bases at V and 6 bases at J, leaving 1 base unmatched. The CDR3 has 12 residues. Germline V lookup: CDR1 MNHEY, CDR2 SMNVEV (reference sequence). CDR3 sequence reads: CASSYRGAEAFF. The CDR3 DNA reads TGTGCCAGCAGTTACAGGGGGGCTGAAGCTTTCTTT.

Here the CDR3 DNA reads TGTGCCAGCAGCTACCCCCGAGGACAGGGCTCGTCTGAAGCTTTCTTT. Translating gives CASSYPRGQGSSEAFF. This chain connects TRBV7-2 to TRBJ1-1; TRBD1 matches 8 bases. The junction had 13 bases not matched to a gene; V was cut back by 4 bases and J by 6 bases. The CDR3 is 16 residues long. Germline CDR1 is SGHTA and CDR2 is FQGNSA.

The chain has TRBV7-9 and TRBJ2-1; maybe TRBD2 (5 bases). The CDR3 consists of 17 residues. The germline gives CDR1 SEHNR, CDR2 FQNEAQ (reference sequence). Trimming removed 5 bases from V and 7 bases from J, with 24 bases in between. CDR3 sequence: CASSPNVGLRRANEQFF. The DNA for the CDR3 is TGTGCCAGCAGCCCAAATGTCGGACTCCGAAGGGCAAATGAGCAGTTCTTC.

This chain uses TRBV19 with TRBJ1-1, with 8 bases identical to TRBD1. Germline trimming cut 5 bases from V and 7 bases from J; bases unmatched to any gene: 6. Per the germline V gene, CDR1 is LNHDA and CDR2 is SQIVND (reference sequence). The CDR3 loop spans 13 amino acids. The DNA of the CDR3 is TGTGCCAGTAGTGCACACAGGGGGGGTGAAGCTTTCTTT. Encoded protein: CASSAHRGGEAFF. The full variable domain, with the rest looked up from reference TRBV19 and TRBJ1-1, is DGGITQSPKYLFRKEGQNVTLSCEQNLNHDAMYWYRQDPGQGLRLIYYSQIVNDFQKGDIAEGYSVSREKKESFPLTVTSAQKNPTAFYLCASSAHRGGEAFFGQGTRLTVV.

By proportion, this clonotype is medium-sized. The genes are TRBV7-9 and TRBJ1-5, with D perhaps TRBD1 (5 bases). The V end was cut by 3 bases, the J end by 6 bases, with 6 bases between. Germline V gene lookup returns CDR1 SEHNR and CDR2 FQNEAQ (reference sequence). The CDR3 length is 12 residues. CDR3 nucleotides: TGTGCCAGCAGCTTGAGGGGTCAGCCCCAGCATTTT. It specifies CASSLRGQPQHF. The whole variable domain, remainder taken from reference TRBV7-9 and TRBJ1-5, is DTGVSQNPRHKITKRGQNVTFRCDPISEHNRLYWYRQTLGQGPEFLTYFQNEAQLEKSRLLSDRFSAERPKGSFSTLEIQRTEQGDSAMYLCASSLRGQPQHFGDGTRLSIL.

The chain carries TRBV30 and TRBJ2-3, with 7 positions matching TRBD2. This CDR3 spans 13 amino acids. Looked up from germline, CDR1 is GTSNPN and CDR2 is SVGIG (reference sequence). J lost 5 bases, V lost 7 bases, and 9 bases had no gene match. CDR3 nucleotides: TGTGCCTACAGCGGGACTCTCGGAGATACGCAGTATTTT. Translating it yields CAYSGTLGDTQYF.

The chain joins TRBV7-6 to TRBJ1-5; possibly TRBD1 for D (6 bases). CDR3 length: 17 amino acids. Trimming removed 5 bases from V and 10 bases from J, with 27 bases in between. CDR1 and CDR2 (germline): SGHVS, FNYEAQ. The CDR3 DNA reads as TGTGCCAGCAGCCCACATCAAGGGACATCTGGCCCCCAACCCCAGCATTTT. The encoded protein is CASSPHQGTSGPQPQHF.

The chain couples TRBV6-1 to TRBJ1-5; a weak D match, TRBD1 (5 bases). From germline, CDR1 is MNHNS and CDR2 SASEGT. Trimming pared 3 bases from V and 12 bases from J, leaving 18 bases between. This CDR3 contains 14 residues. The chain's CDR3 is CASSDSGRLLFQHF. In DNA, the CDR3 is TGTGCCAGCAGTGATTCGGGACGCCTACTTTTCCAGCATTTT.

The chain combines TRBV20-1 with TRBJ2-7, with 8 positions matching TRBD2. The CDR3 covers 15 residues. Per the germline V gene, CDR1 is DFQATT and CDR2 is SNEGSKA (reference sequence). Trimming at V came to 0 bases and at J to 3 bases, leaving 7 bases not matched to a gene. DNA of the CDR3: TGCAGTGCTAGAGAACCCCTAGCGGGCCTCTACGAGCAGTACTTC. It yields the protein CSAREPLAGLYEQYF.

This clonotype was counted only a few times. The V call is TRBV6-1, the J call TRBJ2-7; D is uncertain. The CDR3 is 16 amino acids. Germline loops: CDR1 MNHNS, CDR2 SASEGT. V lost 4 bases to trimming and J lost 3 bases, with 19 bases between them. DNA of the CDR3: TGTGCCAGCAGTGGGAAAGACGTTGACCTAAACTACGAGCAGTACTTC. Translating it yields CASSGKDVDLNYEQYF.

V and J are TRBV7-9 and TRBJ2-3, with D possibly TRBD1 on 6 matching bases. CDR1 is SEHNR and CDR2 is FQNEAQ in the germline V gene (reference sequence). The V end lost 8 bases, the J end lost 2 bases, and 14 bases lay between the germline ends. The CDR3 is made up of 14 amino acids. CDR3 DNA sequence: TGTGCCAGCGATGGACAGAACCCCACAGATACGCAGTATTTT. It specifies CASDGQNPTDTQYF.

A few counts support this clonotype. The V gene is TRBV20-1, the J gene TRBJ1-1; D call uncertain. CDR3 size: 13 residues. The germline CDR1 and CDR2 sequences are DFQATT and SNEGSKA (reference sequence). Trimming stripped 2 bases from V and 3 bases from J, with 10 bases between. CDR3 nucleotide sequence: TGCAGTGCTAGATCCACCCGGGACACTGAAGCTTTCTTT. Amino acid sequence: CSARSTRDTEAFF.

For this clonotype: This sequence may be a read error, since a much larger clone differs from it by one base. The chain uses TRBV6-1 and TRBJ2-5; the D is unclear. The CDR3 is 12 amino acids. Germline lookup yields CDR1 MNHNS and CDR2 SASEGT. The CDR3 DNA reads as TGTGCCAGCAGTCCCGCCCAAGAGGCCCAGTACTTC. This gives the protein CASSPAQEAQYF.

The V call is TRBV19, the J call TRBJ1-1; D unclear. Germline V gives CDR1 LNHDA, CDR2 SQIVND (reference sequence). This CDR3 has 14 amino acids. Trimming took off 5 bases at V and 5 bases at J, with 15 bases between the two ends. The CDR3 coding sequence is TGTGCCAGTAGTCGATCTGGGGTTTCGACTGAAGCTTTCTTT. It specifies CASSRSGVSTEAFF. The entire variable domain, with the rest obtained from reference TRBV19 and TRBJ1-1, is as follows: DGGITQSPKYLFRKEGQNVTLSCEQNLNHDAMYWYRQDPGQGLRLIYYSQIVNDFQKGDIAEGYSVSREKKESFPLTVTSAQKNPTAFYLCASSRSGVSTEAFFGQGTRLTVV.

The J gene is TRBJ2-3, the V gene TRBV10-3; 8 bases fit TRBD2. V lost 0 bases and J lost 6; bases outside the gene matches: 5. Germline loops: CDR1 ENHRY, CDR2 SYGVKD. The CDR3 consists of 15 residues. CDR3 amino acids: CAISESGGRSDTQYF. As DNA, the CDR3 is TGTGCCATCAGTGAGTCCGGCGGGAGGTCTGATACGCAGTATTTT.

Relative to its sample, this clonotype is medium-sized. The chain joins TRBV7-2 to TRBJ2-7; the match to TRBD1 covers 7 bases. There are 13 residues in the CDR3. Germline V gives CDR1 SGHTA, CDR2 FQGNSA. J gave up 7 bases and V 1 base, and 4 bases lay outside the gene matches. The CDR3 is CASSLESGQEQYF. In DNA form, the CDR3 reads TGTGCCAGCAGCTTAGAGTCGGGACAGGAGCAGTACTTC.

CDR3 bases: TGTGCCAGCTCACCACCGTCGAGACAGGGCACTGAAGCTTTCTTT. It codes for CASSPPSRQGTEAFF. The chain recombines TRBV18 with TRBJ1-1, with 7 bases matching TRBD1. The CDR3 covers 15 residues. CDR1 is KGHSH and CDR2 is LQKENI in the germline V gene. V lost 0 bases to trimming and J lost 4 bases; unmatched junction nucleotides: 5.

The chain joins TRBV4-1 to TRBJ1-2, with 8 bases that match TRBD1. Trimming at V came to 3 bases and at J to 3 bases, leaving 9 bases not matched to a gene. Germline CDR1 reads MGHRA; CDR2 reads YSYEKL. This CDR3 region has 16 residues. CDR3 amino acids: CASSHRKPDRDYGYTF. For the CDR3, the DNA is TGCGCCAGCAGCCATAGAAAACCGGACAGGGACTATGGCTACACCTTC.

This clonotype has just a few counts. This chain joins TRBV6-1 and TRBJ2-1, with D possibly TRBD1 on 6 matching bases. Trimming removed 6 bases from V and 6 bases from J, with 12 bases in between. Germline loops: CDR1 MNHNS, CDR2 SASEGT. The CDR3 has 13 residues. This CDR3 reads CASRWTEGNEQFF. Written as DNA, the CDR3 is TGTGCCAGCAGGTGGACAGAGGGCAATGAGCAGTTCTTC.

This chain links TRBV6-1 with TRBJ1-5; tentatively, D is TRBD1 (6 bases). The germline V and J ends were trimmed by 4 bases and 1 base, with 11 bases remaining between them. From germline, CDR1 is MNHNS and CDR2 SASEGT. The CDR3 spans 15 residues. CDR3 in amino acids: CASSVGQFSNQPQHF. DNA for the CDR3: TGTGCCAGCAGTGTCGGACAGTTCAGCAATCAGCCCCAGCATTTT.

This clonotype is deemed medium-sized. The chain links TRBV10-3 to TRBJ2-6, with D hard to call. CDR3 length: 15 amino acids. With 5 bases removed from V and 0 bases from J, the gap between germline ends came to 8 bases. CDR1 is ENHRY and CDR2 is SYGVKD in the germline V gene. The CDR3 sequence is CAISPQVSGANVLTF. CDR3 DNA sequence: TGTGCCATCAGTCCTCAGGTCTCTGGGGCCAACGTCCTGACTTTC.

This clonotype was recorded a few times. The chain joins TRBV19 to TRBJ2-7; D is possibly TRBD1 (6 bases). CDR1 and CDR2 (germline): LNHDA, SQIVND (reference sequence). The CDR3 has 16 residues. V was cut by 5 bases and J by 0 bases, with 17 bases left in between. As DNA, the CDR3 is TGTGCCAGTAGTCCACAAGGACAGCCGAGCTCCTACGAGCAGTACTTC. Protein: CASSPQGQPSSYEQYF.

The rearrangement uses TRBV20-1 and TRBJ1-5; D may be TRBD1 (5 bases). V gave up 0 bases and J gave up 4 bases, with 19 bases separating them. CDR1 and CDR2 (germline): DFQATT, SNEGSKA (reference sequence). This CDR3 spans 17 amino acids. The CDR3 reads CSAREPLRGAVNQPQHF. CDR3 coding DNA: TGCAGTGCTAGAGAGCCACTTCGAGGGGCGGTAAATCAGCCCCAGCATTTT.

The table lists this clonotype with a few counts. The genes are TRBV20-1 and TRBJ2-1; no clear D gene. V was cut by 0 bases and J by 8 bases, with 14 bases left in between. CDR1 is DFQATT, CDR2 SNEGSKA, per germline (reference sequence). CDR3 length equals 14 residues. The CDR3 bases are TGCAGTGCTAGAGATTTAGGTGCAGGCGATGAGCAGTTCTTC. This encodes CSARDLGAGDEQFF.

With respect to this clonotype: A junction boundary mismatches the germline segment, possibly from a read error. The V call is TRBV27, the J call TRBJ2-3, with TRBD1 identical over 11 bases. Germline assignment: CDR1 MNHEY and CDR2 SMNVEV (reference sequence). The CDR3 has 18 amino acids. CDR3 DNA: TGTGCCAGCGGTTTGACCCGGACAGGGGGCTTTAGCACAGATACGCAGTATTTT. Residues: CASGLTRTGGFSTDTQYF.

This sequence joins TRBV28 and TRBJ1-2, with unresolved D. Germline CDR1 and CDR2: MDHEN and SYDVKM. Trimming pared 0 bases from V and 5 bases from J, leaving 13 bases between. The length of the CDR3 is 15 residues. CDR3 sequence reads: CASSLWGPPGYGYTF. In DNA, the CDR3 is TGTGCCAGCAGTTTATGGGGTCCGCCTGGTTATGGCTACACCTTC.